These T cell receptor beta chains were read from a single sample in a study of blood T cell repertoires in COVID-19. Assay: immunoSEQ multiplex PCR; the TCRdb copy retains only in-frame clones and omits some. The data show some 150,000 clones, about three quarters seen once. Sample: peripheral blood. These receptors all come from an elderly man with acute or convalescent COVID-19. Both conserved end residues are part of each CDR3. The order of the fields is V gene, J gene, CDR3 protein.

V: TRBV7-9; J: TRBJ2-1; CDR3: CASSSGQLAGEHNEQFF
V: TRBV10-1; J: TRBJ2-5; CDR3: CASSEPGTPHQETQYF
V: TRBV5-4; J: TRBJ2-4; CDR3: CASSLIDRENIQYF
V: TRBV19; J: TRBJ2-1; CDR3: CASIPGVAGGYNEQFF
V: TRBV12-5; J: TRBJ1-1; CDR3: CASGPGQGEPEAFF
V: TRBV10-2; J: TRBJ2-1; CDR3: CATSGGSYNEQFF
V: TRBV10-3; J: TRBJ2-5; CDR3: CAISESIGAQETQYF
V: TRBV4-1; J: TRBJ2-3; CDR3: CASSQHVELLAGENTDTQYF
V: TRBV15; J: TRBJ2-3; CDR3: CATRAASTDTQYF
V: TRBV28; J: TRBJ2-5; CDR3: CASTHRGLQETQYF
V: TRBV5-6; J: TRBJ1-6; CDR3: CASSPRGPYNSPLHF
V: TRBV15; J: TRBJ1-1; CDR3: CATSTPGQGTGMNTEAFF
V: TRBV2; J: TRBJ1-2; CDR3: CASSEYGFNYGYTF
V: TRBV6-2/TRBV6-3; J: TRBJ1-2; CDR3: CASSLAGTAVYTF
V: TRBV10-3; J: TRBJ2-5; CDR3: CAISGDRETQYF
V: TRBV28; J: TRBJ1-5; CDR3: CASSSGGQGSNQPQHF
V: TRBV28; J: TRBJ2-3; CDR3: CASSSTGTGTDTQYF
V: TRBV4-3; J: TRBJ1-2; CDR3: CASSQGGQRTYGYTF
V: TRBV4-1; J: TRBJ1-1; CDR3: CASSRGQGEVNTEAFF
V: TRBV30; J: TRBJ1-2; CDR3: CAWIRQGGDGYTF
V: TRBV27; J: TRBJ1-1; CDR3: CASSLYREGTEAFF
V: TRBV28; J: TRBJ2-4; CDR3: CASSEGQWNIQYF
V: TRBV5-1; J: TRBJ1-2; CDR3: CASSEGDYGYTF
V: TRBV20-1; J: TRBJ2-5; CDR3: CSGTSLETQYF
V: TRBV19; J: TRBJ1-3; CDR3: CASRTPGSGNTIYF
V: TRBV10-1; J: TRBJ1-2; CDR3: CASSARGAYGYTF
V: TRBV18; J: TRBJ1-4; CDR3: CASSPAGRGEEKLFF
V: TRBV30; J: TRBJ2-1; CDR3: CAWSRQGVLSNEQFF
V: TRBV4-3; J: TRBJ2-7; CDR3: CASSRALAPSYEQYF
V: TRBV7-6; J: TRBJ1-1; CDR3: CASSLQGAAFF
V: TRBV5-1; J: TRBJ1-1; CDR3: CASSADSGNTEAFF
V: TRBV11-3; J: TRBJ2-5; CDR3: CASSSRDRGTQETQYF
V: TRBV24-1; J: TRBJ2-1; CDR3: CATSDSFYNEQFF
V: TRBV5-4; J: TRBJ2-7; CDR3: CASSGTADDEQYF
V: TRBV4-1; J: TRBJ2-5; CDR3: CASSQPQGGGETQYF
V: TRBV5-1; J: TRBJ1-1; CDR3: CASSFGQGGTEAFF
V: TRBV7-3; J: TRBJ2-3; CDR3: CASSSGLHTDTQYF
V: TRBV28; J: TRBJ2-3; CDR3: CANSGLRTDTQYF
V: TRBV7-8; J: TRBJ2-2; CDR3: CASSFGLLNTGELFF
V: TRBV19; J: TRBJ2-2; CDR3: CASSKGTSGFRELFF
V: TRBV6-5; J: TRBJ1-2; CDR3: CASRKDRTYGYTF
V: TRBV19; J: TRBJ1-6; CDR3: CASSRGQGDSPLHF
V: TRBV29-1; J: TRBJ2-1; CDR3: CSVEATGNYNEQFF
V: TRBV30; J: TRBJ2-7; CDR3: CAWREFRGTDPGQQYF
V: TRBV11-2; J: TRBJ1-3; CDR3: CASSRGTAGNTIYF
V: TRBV14; J: TRBJ1-4; CDR3: CASSPQGLNEKLFF
V: TRBV19; J: TRBJ1-2; CDR3: CAGRGDDYGYTF
V: TRBV27; J: TRBJ2-7; CDR3: CASGALIGEQYF
V: TRBV7-8; J: TRBJ1-4; CDR3: CASSLAQPRGKLFF
V: TRBV18; J: TRBJ2-7; CDR3: CASSRDRGTYEQYF
V: TRBV5-1; J: TRBJ2-5; CDR3: CASSSGDRDGGETQYF
V: TRBV27; J: TRBJ1-6; CDR3: CASSDPDRDNSPLHF
V: TRBV11-3; J: TRBJ2-3; CDR3: CASSLEGWRGGGDTQYF
V: TRBV4-1; J: TRBJ2-4; CDR3: CASSQGSESLGVKNIQYF
V: TRBV9; J: TRBJ1-1; CDR3: CASSSPPEATEAFF
V: TRBV30; J: TRBJ2-7; CDR3: CAWKIGGTYEQYF
V: TRBV11-2; J: TRBJ1-2; CDR3: CASSLGQGGYGYTF
V: TRBV27; J: TRBJ2-7; CDR3: CANSTVGQGCEQYF
V: TRBV6-1; J: TRBJ2-5; CDR3: CASSEGAQRGGHQETQYF